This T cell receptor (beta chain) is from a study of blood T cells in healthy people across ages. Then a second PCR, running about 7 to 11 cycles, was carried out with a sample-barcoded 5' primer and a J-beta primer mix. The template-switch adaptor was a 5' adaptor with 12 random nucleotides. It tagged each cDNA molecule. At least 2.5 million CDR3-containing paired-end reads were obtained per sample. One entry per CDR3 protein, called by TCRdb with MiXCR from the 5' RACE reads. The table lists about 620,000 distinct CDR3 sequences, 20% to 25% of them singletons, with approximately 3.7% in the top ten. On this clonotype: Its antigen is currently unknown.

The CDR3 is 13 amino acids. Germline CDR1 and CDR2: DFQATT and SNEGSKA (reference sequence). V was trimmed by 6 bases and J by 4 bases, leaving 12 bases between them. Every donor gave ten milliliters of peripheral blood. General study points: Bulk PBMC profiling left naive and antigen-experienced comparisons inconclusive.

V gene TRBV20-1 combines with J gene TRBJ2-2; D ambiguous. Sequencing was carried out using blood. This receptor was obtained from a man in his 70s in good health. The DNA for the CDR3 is TGCAGTGCGTCCAGCGCCGGCACCGGGGAGCTGTTTTTT. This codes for CSASSAGTGELFF.